What follows are 6 T cell receptor beta chains derived from one specimen sequenced in a study of blood T cell repertoires in COVID-19. Clones were sequenced by immunoSEQ multiplex PCR, and TCRdb holds only the in-frame ones, with some missing. Of fewer than 450,000 clones in the sample, 80% to 90% are singletons; the top ten hold more than 5%. Material for sequencing was peripheral blood. The origin of the receptors is a woman between 50 and 59 years old with COVID-19, enrolled during active disease.

For the CDR3, the DNA is TGTGCCAGTACGGACTTCGGGACTAGCGGGAGAGATACGCAGTATTTT. It is translated as CASTDFGTSGRDTQYF. The chain employs TRBV19 and TRBJ2-3; TRBD2 agrees at 14 bases. CDR1 is LNHDA, CDR2 SQIVND, per germline (reference sequence). The CDR3 loop spans 16 amino acids. Trimming took 7 bases from V and 5 from J; bases not matched to a gene: 8.

V is TRBV16 and J is TRBJ1-2; D ambiguous. Germline V gene lookup returns CDR1 KGHSY and CDR2 FQNENV. Trimming shortened V by 0 bases and J by 4 bases, and 9 bases separated the two germline ends. The CDR3 totals 14 residues. In DNA form, the CDR3 reads TGTGCCAGCAGCCAATCTTCGGGGAGCTATGGCTACACCTTC. This sequence encodes CASSQSSGSYGYTF.

V and J are TRBV30 and TRBJ1-2; 11 positions match TRBD1. The V gene's germline CDR1 is GTSNPN and CDR2 SVGIG (reference sequence). CDR3 size: 15 residues. V trimming: 0 bases; J trimming: 4 bases; junction bases outside the gene matches: 4. The CDR3 bases are TGTGCCTGGAGTGTATGGGGACAGGGGGGCTATGGCTACACCTTC. Encoded protein: CAWSVWGQGGYGYTF.

The chain has TRBV19 and TRBJ1-4; tentatively, D is TRBD1 (5 bases). The CDR3 is 17 residues long. V was shortened by 4 bases and J by 3 bases, with 18 bases between the two germline ends. CDR1 is LNHDA, CDR2 SQIVND, per germline (reference sequence). The CDR3 here is CASSNLARSGPNEKLFF. Here the CDR3 DNA reads TGTGCCAGTAGTAACTTAGCTCGGTCAGGGCCTAATGAAAAACTGTTTTTT.

The J gene is TRBJ1-1, the V gene TRBV6-2 or TRBV6-3, with D tentatively TRBD1 (6 bases). The length of the CDR3 is 13 residues. Germline V CDR1 and CDR2: MNHEY, SVGEGT. Trimming left V 5 bases short and J 6 bases short, with 13 bases between. CDR3 DNA sequence: TGTGCCAGCAGTACGACAGGTGTGGCTGAAGCTTTCTTT. This translates into CASSTTGVAEAFF.

V gene TRBV21-1 combines with J gene TRBJ2-2; the D call of TRBD2 is as the table states it, not checked on the DNA. TRBV21-1 is a known pseudogene. The CDR3 length is 15 residues. CDR3 coding DNA: TGTGCCAGCAGCAAAAAGGCGGGATTCTCCGGGGAGCTGTTTTTT. It encodes CASSKKAGFSGELFF.